These T cell receptor beta chains were read from a single sample in a study of T-cell memory formation after mild COVID-19. TCRdb recomputed calls from the 5' RACE reads with MiXCR, one row per CDR3 protein. The sample has 450,000 or so distinct CDR3 sequences, 20% to 30% seen once; the top ten hold under 15%. Sequenced: PBMCs or a T cell subset sorted from them (not recorded which). The source is an adult woman who had mild COVID-19 (a few samples of this study predate the infection). Cell type and time point are not known. The CDR3 runs from the conserved cysteine through the conserved F or W.

TRBV7-9,TRBJ2-3,CASSSTADTQYF
TRBV5-1,TRBJ2-1,CASSLLNGKYNEQFF
TRBV7-9,TRBJ2-5,CASSSLGRETQYF
TRBV4-2,TRBJ2-7,CASSQDYGRGRDGFYEQYF
TRBV7-9,TRBJ2-2,CASSPVSSAGELFF
TRBV5-1,TRBJ2-1,CASSLMIAGAGNEQFF
TRBV20-1,TRBJ2-7,CSADDRSSYEQYF
TRBV6-6,TRBJ2-5,CASSSLGRTQYF
TRBV7-2,TRBJ2-7,CASSLAAGTRSEQYF
TRBV30,TRBJ1-5,CAWSAQGGLNQPQHF
TRBV12-3/TRBV12-4,TRBJ1-2,CASSPDRLIGYTF
TRBV5-1,TRBJ2-7,CASSDGTLSYEQYF
TRBV10-3,TRBJ1-3,CAISGPNGHPYF
TRBV10-3,TRBJ2-1,CAISESNTRAWAGVYNEQFF
TRBV7-9,TRBJ1-6,CASNRDGNSPLHF
TRBV6-5,TRBJ2-5,CASSYRPLLSGGAQETQYF
TRBV4-1,TRBJ1-5,CASSQVGQGASNQPQHF
TRBV29-1,TRBJ2-5,CSSSTGVQETQYF
TRBV5-5,TRBJ2-7,CASRSGTAYEQYF
TRBV2,TRBJ2-3,CASRPPADTQYF
TRBV7-2,TRBJ1-6,CASSLGRGSPLHF
TRBV4-1,TRBJ1-5,CASSQGYRAGNQPQHF
TRBV30,TRBJ1-1,CAWSVRQGENTEAFF
TRBV7-9,TRBJ2-1,CASSLGIRYNEQFF
TRBV5-5,TRBJ2-5,CASSLELAGAAGAQYF
TRBV29-1,TRBJ2-7,CSVGKAGLPYEQYF
TRBV24-1,TRBJ1-4,CATSDFGKAVAEKLFF
TRBV3-1,TRBJ2-5,CASSQGTKETQYF
TRBV7-3,TRBJ2-2,CASSSSGNTGELFF
TRBV20-1,TRBJ2-7,CSATGGNYEQYF
TRBV4-1,TRBJ1-2,CASSQRREGYGYTF
TRBV6-5,TRBJ1-6,CASSSVRGSYNSPLHF
TRBV10-3,TRBJ1-6,CAISDTGGANSPLHF
TRBV3-1,TRBJ2-1,CASSHTRQLAFNEQFF
TRBV7-9,TRBJ1-1,CASSLAQDRGPNTEAFF
TRBV7-9,TRBJ1-1,CASSLEGQGTTEAFF
TRBV5-1,TRBJ2-1,CASSLAWMTSGGRSGEQFF
TRBV12-3/TRBV12-4,TRBJ1-4,CASSLGGNEKLFF